The next 5 T cell receptor beta chains were all read from a single sample in a study of molecular identifiers for immune sequencing clone quantification. MiXCR was run by TCRdb on the PCR reads, yielding one entry per CDR3 protein. The repertoire consists of under 85,000 distinct CDR3 sequences, with about 17% occurring once and the leading ten covering 1.5%. Sequencing was performed on naive CD8+ T cells from blood, with Jurkat cell RNA spiked in. Subset defined: FACS-sorted CD8+CD4-CCR7+CD45RA+ naive T cells. The receptor source for this set is a human donor in good health. Some libraries in this study had Jurkat cell RNA spiked in.

With respect to this clonotype: A much larger clone lies a single base off, so this may be a read error. J is TRBJ2-1 and V is TRBV12-3 or TRBV12-4; 12 nucleotides line up with TRBD2. CDR3 length: 15 residues. V shed 4 bases, J shed 8 bases, and the junction held 6 bases outside the gene matches. The CDR3 DNA reads as TGTGCCAGCAGTTCACGGACTAGCGGGGACTATGAGCAGTTCTTC. This translates into CASSSRTSGDYEQFF.

This clonotype occurred many times. This chain links TRBV6-6 with TRBJ1-5; D possibly corresponds to TRBD1 (6 bases). This CDR3 region has 18 residues. Trimming took off 0 bases at V and 5 bases at J, with 20 bases between the two ends. Germline-derived CDR1 and CDR2 are MNHNY and SVGAGI (reference sequence). The CDR3 sequence is CASSYSIGGEARDQPQHF. CDR3 bases: TGTGCCAGCAGTTACTCGATAGGGGGGGAGGCCCGGGATCAGCCCCAGCATTTT.

In this sample, this clonotype turned up many times. The rearrangement joins TRBV7-9 to TRBJ2-3; no clear D gene. The V end lost 4 bases, the J end lost 10 bases, and 15 bases lay between the germline ends. The CDR3 runs to 13 residues. CDR1 and CDR2 from the germline V gene are SEHNR and FQNEAQ (reference sequence). The CDR3 nucleotides are TGTGCCAGCAGCTCGGGTAGGCCACCAGCGCAGTATTTT. Its protein is CASSSGRPPAQYF.

A note on this clonotype: The CDR3 ends on some other residue instead of the conserved phenylalanine or tryptophan, so this is likely a read error. V usage is TRBV10-2 and J usage is TRBJ2-3; D unresolved. Germline V gives CDR1 WSHSY, CDR2 SAAADI. The CDR3 has 14 amino acids. The ends were cut back, 0 bases at V and 2 bases at J, with 6 bases in the middle. The CDR3 region is CASSESSSTDTQYS. The DNA of the CDR3 is TGCGCCAGCAGTGAGTCCAGCTCCACAGATACGCAGTATTCT.

This clonotype was counted at least ten times. This sequence joins TRBV7-3 and TRBJ2-5; D is unclear. The germline V gene has CDR1 SGHTA and CDR2 FQGTGA. The CDR3 spans 16 residues. Trimming removed 2 bases at V and 2 bases at J, with 15 bases between. The CDR3 nucleotides read TGTGCCAGCAGCTTATTTCCCGGAGATCTACAAGAGACCCAGTACTTC. Protein sequence: CASSLFPGDLQETQYF.